This is a list of T cell receptor beta chains from one sample in a study of Tregs in tolerant kidney transplant recipients. Measured with immunoSEQ multiplex PCR; TCRdb has only the in-frame clones, and not every one. The data contain under 300,000 clones, roughly 84% of them singletons. Sequenced input: CD4+ T cells from blood. The source is a human donor in good health. CDR3s include the opening cysteine and the closing phenylalanine or tryptophan. The order of the fields is D gene, clone size, V gene, J gene, CDR3 protein, CDR3 DNA. A D gene is named only where the DNA matches it firmly. Clone size is given for some rows only: seen once, a few or many times, or a class if the clone is expanded.

d_gene: .
abundance: .
v_gene: TRBV15
j_gene: TRBJ1-4
CDR3aa: CATSRGRGSNEKLFF
CDR3nt: TGTGCCACCAGCAGAGGAAGAGGGTCTAATGAAAAACTGTTTTTT

d_gene: .
abundance: few
v_gene: TRBV30
j_gene: TRBJ2-1
CDR3aa: CAWGNRSPGPGQFF
CDR3nt: TGTGCCTGGGGGAACAGGTCCCCGGGACCAGGGCAGTTCTTC

d_gene: TRBD1
abundance: .
v_gene: TRBV2
j_gene: TRBJ2-2
CDR3aa: CASRGGTGRNTGELFF
CDR3nt: TGTGCCAGCAGAGGAGGGACAGGCAGGAACACCGGGGAGCTGTTTTTT

d_gene: .
abundance: .
v_gene: TRBV6-5
j_gene: TRBJ1-2
CDR3aa: CASSYAGTYGYTF
CDR3nt: TGTGCCAGCAGTTACGCAGGGACCTATGGCTACACCTTC

d_gene: .
abundance: .
v_gene: TRBV11-3
j_gene: TRBJ2-7
CDR3aa: CASSLYPGSSYEQYF
CDR3nt: TGCGCCAGCAGCTTATATCCGGGGAGCTCCTACGAGCAGTACTTC

d_gene: TRBD2
abundance: .
v_gene: TRBV5-6
j_gene: TRBJ2-5
CDR3aa: CASSLSTSGRVETQYF
CDR3nt: TGTGCCAGCAGCTTATCGACTAGCGGGAGAGTCGAGACCCAGTACTTC

d_gene: .
abundance: .
v_gene: TRBV9
j_gene: TRBJ2-2
CDR3aa: CASSVVSLEEANTGELFF
CDR3nt: TGTGCCAGCAGCGTAGTATCCCTCGAGGAGGCGAACACCGGGGAGCTGTTTTTT

d_gene: .
abundance: .
v_gene: TRBV11-2
j_gene: TRBJ2-2
CDR3aa: CASSLDFGTGELFF
CDR3nt: TGTGCCAGCAGCTTAGATTTCGGAACCGGGGAGCTGTTTTTT

d_gene: TRBD1
abundance: .
v_gene: TRBV18
j_gene: TRBJ2-7
CDR3aa: CASSAPGTGMTYEQYF
CDR3nt: TGTGCCAGCTCAGCTCCCGGGACAGGGATGACCTACGAGCAGTACTTC

d_gene: TRBD2
abundance: .
v_gene: TRBV18
j_gene: TRBJ2-3
CDR3aa: CASSPGSGRDLSTDTQYF
CDR3nt: TGTGCCAGCTCACCCGGTAGCGGGAGGGATCTCAGCACAGATACGCAGTATTTT

d_gene: .
abundance: .
v_gene: TRBV7-2
j_gene: TRBJ2-1
CDR3aa: CASSLVETIGNEQFF
CDR3nt: TGTGCCAGCAGCTTAGTCGAGACTATAGGGAATGAGCAGTTCTTC

d_gene: .
abundance: .
v_gene: TRBV19
j_gene: TRBJ2-7
CDR3aa: CASSTLWGSYEQYF
CDR3nt: TGTGCCAGTAGTACCCTGTGGGGGTCCTACGAGCAGTACTTC

d_gene: .
abundance: .
v_gene: TRBV30
j_gene: TRBJ1-1
CDR3aa: CAWGAKTGLNTEAFF
CDR3nt: TGTGCCTGGGGGGCAAAAACAGGGTTGAACACTGAAGCTTTCTTT

d_gene: TRBD1
abundance: .
v_gene: TRBV7-7
j_gene: TRBJ2-1
CDR3aa: CASSRQGFNEQFF
CDR3nt: TGTGCTAGCAGCAGACAGGGGTTCAATGAGCAGTTCTTC

d_gene: TRBD2
abundance: .
v_gene: TRBV2
j_gene: TRBJ2-1
CDR3aa: CASNERGGPANEQFF
CDR3nt: TGTGCCAGCAATGAGCGGGGGGGCCCGGCCAATGAGCAGTTCTTC

d_gene: .
abundance: .
v_gene: TRBV5-1
j_gene: TRBJ2-3
CDR3aa: CASSLAPGASADTQYF
CDR3nt: TGCGCCAGCAGCTTGGCGCCGGGGGCATCCGCAGATACGCAGTATTTT

d_gene: TRBD1
abundance: .
v_gene: TRBV6-1
j_gene: TRBJ2-7
CDR3aa: CASRPKGTGRDEQYF
CDR3nt: TGTGCCAGCAGACCTAAGGGGACAGGGAGAGACGAGCAGTACTTC

d_gene: .
abundance: once
v_gene: TRBV28
j_gene: TRBJ2-7
CDR3aa: CASRNTGSYEQYF
CDR3nt: TGTGCCAGCAGAAATACAGGATCCTACGAGCAGTACTTC

d_gene: .
abundance: once
v_gene: TRBV5-1
j_gene: TRBJ1-4
CDR3aa: CASSQEGGTNEKLFF
CDR3nt: TGCGCCAGCAGCCAAGAGGGAGGGACTAATGAAAAACTGTTTTTT

d_gene: TRBD1
abundance: .
v_gene: TRBV18
j_gene: TRBJ2-3
CDR3aa: CASSTGQGSTDTQYF
CDR3nt: TGTGCCAGCTCAACTGGACAGGGCAGCACAGATACGCAGTATTTT

d_gene: .
abundance: .
v_gene: TRBV18
j_gene: TRBJ1-2
CDR3aa: CASSPLSTEHGYTF
CDR3nt: TGTGCCAGCTCACCACTCTCGACAGAACATGGCTACACCTTC

d_gene: .
abundance: .
v_gene: TRBV19
j_gene: TRBJ1-1
CDR3aa: CASSMGSNTEAFF
CDR3nt: TGTGCCAGTAGTATGGGATCAAACACTGAAGCTTTCTTT

d_gene: TRBD1
abundance: .
v_gene: TRBV2
j_gene: TRBJ1-1
CDR3aa: CASSAQGLRNTEAFF
CDR3nt: TGTGCCAGCAGCGCACAGGGGTTGAGGAACACTGAAGCTTTCTTT

d_gene: TRBD1
abundance: .
v_gene: TRBV7-3
j_gene: TRBJ2-7
CDR3aa: CASSLTGTVGSPYEQYF
CDR3nt: TGTGCCAGCAGCTTAACCGGGACAGTCGGTTCACCCTACGAGCAGTACTTC

d_gene: TRBD1
abundance: .
v_gene: TRBV27
j_gene: TRBJ1-2
CDR3aa: CASSLRGQLNYGYTF
CDR3nt: TGTGCCAGCAGTTTAAGGGGGCAGCTTAACTATGGCTACACCTTC

d_gene: TRBD1
abundance: .
v_gene: TRBV29-1
j_gene: TRBJ1-5
CDR3aa: CSVRDRDNQPQHF
CDR3nt: TGCAGCGTCCGCGACAGGGACAATCAGCCCCAGCATTTT

d_gene: .
abundance: .
v_gene: TRBV5-4
j_gene: TRBJ2-7
CDR3aa: CASSQQGSTYEQYF
CDR3nt: TGTGCCAGCAGCCAACAGGGTTCCACCTACGAGCAGTACTTC

d_gene: .
abundance: .
v_gene: TRBV6-4
j_gene: TRBJ2-1
CDR3aa: CASSGGLAETNEQFF
CDR3nt: TGTGCCAGCAGCGGGGGGCTAGCGGAGACCAATGAGCAGTTCTTC

d_gene: .
abundance: few
v_gene: TRBV6-1
j_gene: TRBJ2-7
CDR3aa: CASKREGGLYEQYF
CDR3nt: TGTGCCAGCAAGAGGGAGGGGGGGCTCTACGAGCAGTACTTC

d_gene: TRBD1
abundance: .
v_gene: TRBV7-8
j_gene: TRBJ1-1
CDR3aa: CASSSADRANTEAFF
CDR3nt: TGTGCCAGCAGCTCAGCGGACAGGGCGAACACTGAAGCTTTCTTT

d_gene: TRBD1
abundance: .
v_gene: TRBV7-9
j_gene: TRBJ1-4
CDR3aa: CASSSTGSGEKLFF
CDR3nt: TGTGCCAGCAGCTCGACAGGGTCAGGCGAAAAACTGTTTTTT

d_gene: TRBD2
abundance: .
v_gene: TRBV4-1
j_gene: TRBJ2-2
CDR3aa: CASSQATSGGADGELFF
CDR3nt: TGCGCCAGCAGCCAGGCGACTAGCGGGGGGGCAGACGGGGAGCTGTTTTTT

d_gene: .
abundance: .
v_gene: TRBV6-5
j_gene: TRBJ1-2
CDR3aa: CASSYSGGLLAHGYTF
CDR3nt: TGTGCCAGCAGTTACTCCGGGGGGTTACTGGCTCATGGCTACACCTTC

d_gene: .
abundance: .
v_gene: TRBV11-2
j_gene: TRBJ2-2
CDR3aa: CASRSANTGELFF
CDR3nt: TGTGCCAGCAGGTCAGCGAACACCGGGGAGCTGTTTTTT

d_gene: .
abundance: .
v_gene: TRBV9
j_gene: TRBJ1-1
CDR3aa: CASSVDAPRAEAFF
CDR3nt: TGTGCCAGCAGCGTAGACGCCCCTCGGGCTGAAGCTTTCTTT

d_gene: TRBD2
abundance: .
v_gene: TRBV4-1
j_gene: TRBJ2-3
CDR3aa: CASSQAVTSGRKWSTDTQYF
CDR3nt: TGCGCCAGCAGCCAAGCGGTGACTAGCGGGAGGAAATGGAGCACAGATACGCAGTATTTT

d_gene: TRBD1
abundance: .
v_gene: TRBV30
j_gene: TRBJ1-4
CDR3aa: CAWGGTANEKLFF
CDR3nt: TGTGCCTGGGGCGGGACAGCGAATGAAAAACTGTTTTTT

d_gene: .
abundance: .
v_gene: TRBV20-1
j_gene: TRBJ1-2
CDR3aa: CSLPGYTF
CDR3nt: TGCAGCCTACCAGGCTACACCTTC

d_gene: TRBD1
abundance: few
v_gene: TRBV2
j_gene: TRBJ2-3
CDR3aa: CASRGTGPDTQYF
CDR3nt: TGTGCCAGCAGAGGGACAGGGCCAGATACGCAGTATTTT

d_gene: .
abundance: .
v_gene: TRBV6-1
j_gene: TRBJ1-2
CDR3aa: CASRSAGNYGYTF
CDR3nt: TGTGCCAGCAGATCGGCAGGGAACTATGGCTACACCTTC

d_gene: .
abundance: .
v_gene: TRBV6-5
j_gene: TRBJ1-1
CDR3aa: CASSYSPSPNTEAFF
CDR3nt: TGTGCCAGCAGTTACAGTCCAAGCCCGAACACTGAAGCTTTCTTT

d_gene: .
abundance: .
v_gene: TRBV7-3
j_gene: TRBJ2-5
CDR3aa: CASSRGGGGETQYF
CDR3nt: TGTGCCAGCAGCCGAGGTGGGGGCGGTGAGACCCAGTACTTC